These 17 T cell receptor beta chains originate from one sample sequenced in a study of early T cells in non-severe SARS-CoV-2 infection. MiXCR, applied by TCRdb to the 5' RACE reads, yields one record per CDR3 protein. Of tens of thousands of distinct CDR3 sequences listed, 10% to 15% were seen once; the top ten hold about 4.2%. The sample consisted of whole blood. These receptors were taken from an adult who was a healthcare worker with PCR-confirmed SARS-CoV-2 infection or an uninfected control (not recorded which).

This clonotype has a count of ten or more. In nucleotides, the CDR3 is TGCGCCAGCAGCCAAGGCTTGAGGGAGGGTGAGCAGTTCTTC. This translates into CASSQGLREGEQFF. J is TRBJ2-1 and V is TRBV4-1; 7 bases line up with TRBD2. The V segment lost 1 base and the J segment 9 bases; nucleotides outside the gene matches: 6. The CDR3 extends over 14 amino acids. Germline V gene data show CDR1 as MGHRA and CDR2 as YSYEKL.

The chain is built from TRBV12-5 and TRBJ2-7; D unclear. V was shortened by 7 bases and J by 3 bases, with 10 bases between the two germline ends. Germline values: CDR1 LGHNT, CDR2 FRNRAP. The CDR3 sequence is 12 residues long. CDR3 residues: CASARRNYEQYF. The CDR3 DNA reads TGTGCTAGTGCCCGTCGGAACTACGAGCAGTACTTC.

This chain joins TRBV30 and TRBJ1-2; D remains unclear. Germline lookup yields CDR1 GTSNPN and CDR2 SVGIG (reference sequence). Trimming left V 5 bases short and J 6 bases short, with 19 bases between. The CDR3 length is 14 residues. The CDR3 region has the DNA TGTGCCTGGTGCCCTACCGGGCCTTTCGATGGCTACACCTTC. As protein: CAWCPTGPFDGYTF.

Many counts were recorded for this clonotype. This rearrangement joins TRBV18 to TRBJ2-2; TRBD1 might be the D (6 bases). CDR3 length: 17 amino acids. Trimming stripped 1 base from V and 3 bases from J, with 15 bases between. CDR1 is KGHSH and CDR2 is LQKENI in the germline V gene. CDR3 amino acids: CASSPRQGSFYTGELFF. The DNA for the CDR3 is TGTGCCAGCTCACCACGCCAGGGGTCGTTTTACACCGGGGAGCTGTTTTTT.

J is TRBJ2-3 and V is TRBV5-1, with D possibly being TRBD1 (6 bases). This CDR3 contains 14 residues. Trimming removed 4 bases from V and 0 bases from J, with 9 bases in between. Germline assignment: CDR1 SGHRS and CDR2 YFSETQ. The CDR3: CASSAGQSTDTQYF. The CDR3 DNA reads TGCGCCAGCAGCGCCGGACAGAGCACAGATACGCAGTATTTT.

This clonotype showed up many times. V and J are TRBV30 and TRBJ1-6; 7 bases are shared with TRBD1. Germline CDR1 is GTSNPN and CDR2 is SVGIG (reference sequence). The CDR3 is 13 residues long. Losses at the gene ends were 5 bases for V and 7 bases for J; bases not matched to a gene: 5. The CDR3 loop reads CAWGGTANSPLHF. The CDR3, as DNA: TGTGCCTGGGGAGGGACAGCAAATTCACCCCTCCACTTT.

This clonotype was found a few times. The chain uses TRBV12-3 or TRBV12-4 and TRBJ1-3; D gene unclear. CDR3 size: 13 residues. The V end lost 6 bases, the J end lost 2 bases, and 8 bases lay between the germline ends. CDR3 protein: CASRAFTGNTIYF. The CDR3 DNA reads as TGTGCCAGCAGGGCCTTCACTGGAAACACCATATATTTT.

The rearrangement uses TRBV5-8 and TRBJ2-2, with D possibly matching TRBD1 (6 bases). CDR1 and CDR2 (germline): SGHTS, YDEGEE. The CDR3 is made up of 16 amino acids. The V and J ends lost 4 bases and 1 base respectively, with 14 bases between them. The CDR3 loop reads CASSHRVRRNTGELFF. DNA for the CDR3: TGTGCCAGCAGCCACAGGGTTAGAAGGAACACCGGGGAGCTGTTTTTT.

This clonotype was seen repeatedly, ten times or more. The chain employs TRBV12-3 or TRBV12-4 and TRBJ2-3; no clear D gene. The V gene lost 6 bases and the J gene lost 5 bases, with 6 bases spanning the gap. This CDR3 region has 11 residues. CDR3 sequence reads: CASSPRDTQYF. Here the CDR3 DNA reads TGTGCCAGCAGCCCCCGAGATACGCAGTATTTT.

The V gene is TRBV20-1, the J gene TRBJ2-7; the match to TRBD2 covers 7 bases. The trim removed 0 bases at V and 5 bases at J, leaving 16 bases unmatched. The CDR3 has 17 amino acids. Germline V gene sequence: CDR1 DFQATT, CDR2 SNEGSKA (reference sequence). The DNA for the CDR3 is TGCAGTGCTAGAGATCGTCTGCGGGGGAACCTCCTCCACGAGCAGTACTTC. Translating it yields CSARDRLRGNLLHEQYF.

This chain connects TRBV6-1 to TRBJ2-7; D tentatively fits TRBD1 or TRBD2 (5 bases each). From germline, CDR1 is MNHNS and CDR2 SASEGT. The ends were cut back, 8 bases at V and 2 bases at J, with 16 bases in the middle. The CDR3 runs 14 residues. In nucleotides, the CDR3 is TGTGCCAGCTGGGACCGGGGTGTGACCTACGAGCAGTACTTC. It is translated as CASWDRGVTYEQYF.

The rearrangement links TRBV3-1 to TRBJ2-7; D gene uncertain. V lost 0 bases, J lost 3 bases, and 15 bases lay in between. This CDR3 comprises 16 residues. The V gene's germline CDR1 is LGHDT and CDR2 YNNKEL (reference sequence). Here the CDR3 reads CASSQDSLRWGYEQYF. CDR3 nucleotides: TGTGCCAGCAGCCAAGATTCCCTGCGGTGGGGCTACGAGCAGTACTTC.

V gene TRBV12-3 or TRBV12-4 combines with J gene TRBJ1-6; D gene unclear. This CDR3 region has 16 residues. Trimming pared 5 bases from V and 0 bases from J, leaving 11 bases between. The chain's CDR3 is CASSRGSSSYNSPLHF. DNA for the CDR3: TGTGCCAGCAGTCGTGGGAGTAGCTCCTATAATTCACCCCTCCACTTT.

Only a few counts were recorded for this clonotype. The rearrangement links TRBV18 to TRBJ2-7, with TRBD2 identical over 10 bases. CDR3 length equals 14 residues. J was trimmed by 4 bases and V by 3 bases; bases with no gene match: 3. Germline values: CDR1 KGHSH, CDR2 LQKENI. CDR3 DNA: TGTGCCAGCTCACCTAGCGGGAGGTTATACGAGCAGTACTTC. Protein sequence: CASSPSGRLYEQYF.

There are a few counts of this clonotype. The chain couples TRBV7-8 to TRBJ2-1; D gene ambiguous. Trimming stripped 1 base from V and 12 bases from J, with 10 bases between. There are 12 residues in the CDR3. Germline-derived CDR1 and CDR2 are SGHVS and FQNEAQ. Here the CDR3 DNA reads TGTGCCAGCAGCTTAGAGGTTGGCAGGCAGTTCTTC. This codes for CASSLEVGRQFF.

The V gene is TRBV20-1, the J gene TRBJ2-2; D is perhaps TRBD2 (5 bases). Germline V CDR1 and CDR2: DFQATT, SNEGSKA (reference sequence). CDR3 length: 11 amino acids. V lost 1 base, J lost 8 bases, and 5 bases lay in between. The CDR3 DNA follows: TGCAGTGCTAGAGGGGAGGGGGAGCTGTTTTTT. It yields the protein CSARGEGELFF.

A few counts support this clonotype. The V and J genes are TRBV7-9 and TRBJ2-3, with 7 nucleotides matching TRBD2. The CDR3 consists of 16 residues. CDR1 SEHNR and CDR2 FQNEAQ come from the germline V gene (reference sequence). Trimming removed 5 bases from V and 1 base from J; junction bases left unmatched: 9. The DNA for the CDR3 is TGTGCCAGCAGCCCCCCTGGGCTAGCGGGCACAGATACGCAGTATTTT. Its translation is CASSPPGLAGTDTQYF.